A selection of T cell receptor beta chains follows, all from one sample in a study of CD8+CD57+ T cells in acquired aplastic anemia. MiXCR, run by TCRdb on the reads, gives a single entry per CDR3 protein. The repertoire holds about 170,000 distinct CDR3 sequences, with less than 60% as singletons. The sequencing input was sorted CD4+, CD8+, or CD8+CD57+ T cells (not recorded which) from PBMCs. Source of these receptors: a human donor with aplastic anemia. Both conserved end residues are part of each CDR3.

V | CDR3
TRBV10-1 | CASRTKRTGDGNQPQHF
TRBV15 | CATSRDRGSGNTIYF
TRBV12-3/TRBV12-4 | CASSFGGSFNEKLFF
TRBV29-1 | CSVTRGGESYEQYF
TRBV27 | CASSSGLAGASGTQYF
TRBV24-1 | CATEGSNTGELFF
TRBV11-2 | CASSLRRDRTNYGYTF
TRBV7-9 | CASSFQVNTYEQYF
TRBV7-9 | CASSPRGTEYNEQFF
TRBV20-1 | CSASGTGGLNEQFF
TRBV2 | CASRSGESLTDTQYF
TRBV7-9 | CASGGQTYEQYF
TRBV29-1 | CSVELAVETQYF
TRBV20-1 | CSANQGYSNQPQHF
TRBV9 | CASSAAGTSYNEQFF
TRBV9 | CASSVVGGGRDTQYF
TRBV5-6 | CASSTRQGAKIEKLLF
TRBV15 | CAASRGGRGLGGHTF
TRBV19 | CASSIATKQPDYEQYF
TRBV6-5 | CASSGRNTEAFF
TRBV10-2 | CASSEGVTEGIRNTIYF
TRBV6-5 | CASSYLAGGREQYF
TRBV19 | CASSLQRTSSYNSPLHF
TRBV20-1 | CSATRVGNQPQHF
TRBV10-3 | CAISEGPASSQTQYF
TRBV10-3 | CATSDWGRGGGTEAFF
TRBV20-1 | CSAPVLAGGTDTQYF
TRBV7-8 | CASSLARTAWGQPQHF
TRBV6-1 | CASSSGGSGNQPQHF
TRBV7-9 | CASSLTDTDTQYF
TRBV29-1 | CSVKDGQSLAFF
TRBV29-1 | CSVLGEAVGYTF
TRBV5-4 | CASSLAGIAYNEQFF
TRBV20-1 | CSARVDSGWSRELFF
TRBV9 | CASSAVTGELFF
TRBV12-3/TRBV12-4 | CASSFGIDNQPQHF
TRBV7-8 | CASSLAPGQLYEQYF
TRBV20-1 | CSARDRLAGTYNEQFF
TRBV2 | CASTWDRSSTDTQYF
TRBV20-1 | CSATFIAGLTLEQYF
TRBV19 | CASSNREGNQPQHF
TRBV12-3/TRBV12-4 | CASSLLAGGNTDTQYF
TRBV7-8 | CASSLNLNQPQHF